This T cell receptor (beta chain) came from a study of CD8+ T cells in alopecia areata. For the study at large: Treated patients were dosed with oral tofacitinib, taking 5 to 10 mg twice daily. The percentage of affected scalp area served as the score of severity for treated patients. The study's findings and limits: Under tofacitinib, numerous expanded lesional clonotypes remained detectable in scalp and blood.

Remarks on this clone: Its antigen is still unknown.

Germline lookup yields CDR1 MNHEY and CDR2 SMNVEV (reference sequence). This CDR3 comprises 15 residues. Trimming took 2 bases from V and 4 from J, leaving 12 bases between them. After isolation, RNA underwent reverse transcription to generate cDNA as the sequencing template. TCRdb's copy holds only in-frame clones and misses some; the assay was immunoSEQ multiplex PCR. The sample gives approximately 210,000 clones, approximately 70% of which show up once; 1.2% is in the top ten. Regarding treatment: oral pan-JAK inhibitor, 5-10 mg twice daily. Lesional scalp punch biopsies and peripheral blood came from alopecia areata patients.

Sequencing used CD4+ T cells sorted from blood, obtained at approximately week 44, from a patient treated with tofacitinib. The rearrangement links TRBV27 to TRBJ1-3, with D tentatively TRBD1 (5 bases). This sequence was found in a human donor with alopecia areata. The CDR3 nucleotides read TGTGCCAGCAGTTTAAAAGGGGCGTCCGGAAACACCATATATTTT. As protein: CASSLKGASGNTIYF.